Below, one T cell receptor beta chain is given with its context. The data stem from a study of blood T cell repertoires in COVID-19. Study overall: Acute-phase and convalescent COVID-19 samples originated in the United States, Italy and Spain. T cells, B-cell-depleted T cells, or PBMCs provided the cDNA or gDNA that served as material.

Original methodology: The authors estimated nucleated cell counts from reference gene primer amplification. Profiled with immunoSEQ multiplex PCR; TCRdb holds only in-frame clones, not every one. That table gives V, J and clone size, and the DNA gave D and trimming. The sample includes 55,000 to 75,000 clones, around 86% of them seen just once. The sequence derives from a human donor with active COVID-19. The donor label of this sample is uncertain. The sample taken for sequencing was peripheral blood.

CDR3 in amino acids: CASSPGGGQVGQPQHF. The CDR3 nucleotides read TGTGCCAGCAGCCCCGGAGGAGGACAGGTCGGCCAGCCCCAGCATTTT. The chain uses TRBV7-6 and TRBJ1-5, with 7 nucleotides matching TRBD1. The CDR3 consists of 16 residues. The germline gives CDR1 SGHVS, CDR2 FNYEAQ. Losses at the gene ends were 5 bases for V and 7 bases for J; bases not matched to a gene: 14. The full variable domain, its missing parts supplied by reference TRBV7-6 and TRBJ1-5, is GAGVSQSPRYKVTKRGQDVALRCDPISGHVSLYWYRQALGQGPEFLTYFNYEAQQDKSGLPNDRFSAERPEGSISTLTIQRTEQRDSAMYRCASSPGGGQVGQPQHFGDGTRLSIL.